The clone carrying this TCR beta chain was observed a single time. Its antigen is unidentified. These data belong to a study of CD8+ T cells in alopecia areata. It was cDNA, reverse transcribed from extracted RNA, that served as the sequencing template. Assay: immunoSEQ multiplex PCR; the TCRdb copy retains only in-frame clones and omits some. The sample lists roughly 200,000 clones, about 53% occurring once. The sample's treatment: oral pan-JAK inhibitor, 5-10 mg twice daily. Notes on the study in general: Normal-skin resident alphabeta T cells also appear among scalp sample sequences. In blood and scalp, many expanded lesional clones persisted during tofacitinib.

Germline loops: CDR1 ENHRY, CDR2 SYGVKD. J gave up 3 bases and V 6 bases, and 5 bases lay outside the gene matches. The CDR3 covers 15 residues. This specimen consisted of CD8+ T cells sorted from blood, obtained at week 24, from a patient treated with tofacitinib. This sequence originates from a human donor with alopecia areata. The chain has TRBV10-3 and TRBJ2-1; 10 nucleotides match TRBD1. The CDR3 coding sequence is TGTGCCATCAGAGAGGACAGGGGGTTCTACAATGAGCAGTTCTTC. Its translation is CAIREDRGFYNEQFF.